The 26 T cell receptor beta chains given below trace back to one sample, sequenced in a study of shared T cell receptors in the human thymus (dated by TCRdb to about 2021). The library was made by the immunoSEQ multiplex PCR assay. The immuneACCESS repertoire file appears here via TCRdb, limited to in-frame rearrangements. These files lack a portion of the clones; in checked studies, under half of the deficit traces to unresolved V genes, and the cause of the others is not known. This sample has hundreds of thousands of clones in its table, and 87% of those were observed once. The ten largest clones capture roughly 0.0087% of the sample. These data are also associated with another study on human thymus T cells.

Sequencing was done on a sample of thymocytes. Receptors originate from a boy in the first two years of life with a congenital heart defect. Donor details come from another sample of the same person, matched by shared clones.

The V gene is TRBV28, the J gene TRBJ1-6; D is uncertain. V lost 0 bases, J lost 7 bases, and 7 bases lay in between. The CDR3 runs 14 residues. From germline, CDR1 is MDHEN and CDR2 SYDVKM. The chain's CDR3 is CASSLWEQNSPLHF. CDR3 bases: TGTGCCAGCAGTTTATGGGAACAGAATTCACCCCTCCACTTT.

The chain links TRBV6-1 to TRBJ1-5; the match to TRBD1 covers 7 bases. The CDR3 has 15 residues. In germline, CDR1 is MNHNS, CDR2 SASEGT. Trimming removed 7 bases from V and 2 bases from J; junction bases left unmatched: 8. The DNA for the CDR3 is TGTGCCAGCAACCGACAGGGCGACGGCAATCAGCCCCAGCATTTT. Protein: CASNRQGDGNQPQHF.

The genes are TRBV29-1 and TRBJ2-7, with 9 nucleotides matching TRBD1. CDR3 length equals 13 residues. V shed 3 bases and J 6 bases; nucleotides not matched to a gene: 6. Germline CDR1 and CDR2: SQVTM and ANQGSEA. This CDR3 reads CSVEGTGIGEQYF. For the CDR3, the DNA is TGCAGCGTTGAGGGGACAGGGATCGGCGAGCAGTACTTC.

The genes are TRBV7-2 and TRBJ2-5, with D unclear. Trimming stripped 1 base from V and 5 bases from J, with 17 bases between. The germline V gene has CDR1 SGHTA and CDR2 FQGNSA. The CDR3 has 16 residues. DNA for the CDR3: TGTGCCAGCAGCTTAGTCTCGCAGGTCCAATGGGAGACCCAGTACTTC. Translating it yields CASSLVSQVQWETQYF.

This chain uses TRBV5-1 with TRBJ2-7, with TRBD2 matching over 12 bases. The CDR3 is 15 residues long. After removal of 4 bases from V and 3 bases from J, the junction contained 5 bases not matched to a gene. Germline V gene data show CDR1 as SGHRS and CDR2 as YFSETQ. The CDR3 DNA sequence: TGCGCCAGCAGCAGTGGGACTAGCGGGCACTACGAGCAGTACTTC. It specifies CASSSGTSGHYEQYF.

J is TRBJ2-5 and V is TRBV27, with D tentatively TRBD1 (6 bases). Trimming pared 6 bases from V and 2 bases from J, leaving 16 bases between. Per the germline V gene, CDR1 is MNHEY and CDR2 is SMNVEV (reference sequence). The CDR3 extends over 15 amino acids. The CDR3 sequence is CASSRQPQGQETQYF. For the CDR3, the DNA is TGTGCCAGCAGCAGACAGCCACAGGGTCAAGAGACCCAGTACTTC.

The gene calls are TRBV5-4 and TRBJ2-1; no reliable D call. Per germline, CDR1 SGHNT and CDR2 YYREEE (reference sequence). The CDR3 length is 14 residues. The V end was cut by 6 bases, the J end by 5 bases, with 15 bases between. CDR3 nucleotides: TGTGCCAGCACCCCTTTCCTAGGAGACAATGAGCAGTTCTTC. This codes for CASTPFLGDNEQFF. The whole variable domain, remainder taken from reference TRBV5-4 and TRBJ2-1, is ETGVTQSPTHLIKTRGQQVTLRCSSQSGHNTVSWYQQALGQGPQFIFQYYREEENGRGNFPPRFSGLQFPNYSSELNVNALELDDSALYLCASTPFLGDNEQFFGPGTRLTVL.

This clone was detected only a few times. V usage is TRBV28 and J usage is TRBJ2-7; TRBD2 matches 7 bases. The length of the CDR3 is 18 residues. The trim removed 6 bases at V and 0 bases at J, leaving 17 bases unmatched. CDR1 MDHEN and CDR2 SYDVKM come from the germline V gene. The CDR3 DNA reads TGTGCCAGCAGCTCGTCGCACGCCACTAGCGCTGACTCCTACGAGCAGTACTTC. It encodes CASSSSHATSADSYEQYF.

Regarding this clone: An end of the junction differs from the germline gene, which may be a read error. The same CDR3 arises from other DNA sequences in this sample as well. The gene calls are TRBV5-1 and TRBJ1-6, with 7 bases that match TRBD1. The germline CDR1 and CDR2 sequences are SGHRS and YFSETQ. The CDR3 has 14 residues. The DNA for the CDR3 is TGCGCCAGCAGCTCGGACAGGAATAATTCCCCCCTCCACTTT. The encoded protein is CASSSDRNNSPLHF.

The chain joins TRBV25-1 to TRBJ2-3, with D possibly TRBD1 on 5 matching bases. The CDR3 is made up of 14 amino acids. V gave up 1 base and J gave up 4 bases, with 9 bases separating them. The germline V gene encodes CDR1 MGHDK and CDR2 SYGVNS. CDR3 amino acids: CASSELIRADTQYF. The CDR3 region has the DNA TGTGCCAGCAGTGAATTGATCAGGGCAGATACGCAGTATTTT.

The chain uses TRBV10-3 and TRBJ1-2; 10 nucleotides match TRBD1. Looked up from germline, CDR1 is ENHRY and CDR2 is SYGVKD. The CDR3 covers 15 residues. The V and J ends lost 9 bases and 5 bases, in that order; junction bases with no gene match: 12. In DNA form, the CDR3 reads TGTGCCATTGCCTACGAGGACAGGGGGAAGTATGGCTACACCTTC. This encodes CAIAYEDRGKYGYTF.

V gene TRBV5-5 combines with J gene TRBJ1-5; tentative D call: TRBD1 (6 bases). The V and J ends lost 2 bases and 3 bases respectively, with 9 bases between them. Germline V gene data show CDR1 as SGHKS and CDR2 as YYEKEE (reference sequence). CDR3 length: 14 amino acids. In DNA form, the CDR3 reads TGTGCCAGCAGCTTCGGACAGCTCAATCAGCCCCAGCATTTT. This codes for CASSFGQLNQPQHF.

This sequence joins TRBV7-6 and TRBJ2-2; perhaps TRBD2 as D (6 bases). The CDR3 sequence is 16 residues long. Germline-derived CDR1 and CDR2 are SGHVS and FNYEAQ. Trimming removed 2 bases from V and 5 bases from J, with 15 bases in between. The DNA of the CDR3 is TGTGCCAGCAGCTTACTGGCGGGACTGACAACCGGGGAGCTGTTTTTT. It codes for CASSLLAGLTTGELFF. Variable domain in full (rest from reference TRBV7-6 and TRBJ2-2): GAGVSQSPRYKVTKRGQDVALRCDPISGHVSLYWYRQALGQGPEFLTYFNYEAQQDKSGLPNDRFSAERPEGSISTLTIQRTEQRDSAMYRCASSLLAGLTTGELFFGEGSRLTVL.

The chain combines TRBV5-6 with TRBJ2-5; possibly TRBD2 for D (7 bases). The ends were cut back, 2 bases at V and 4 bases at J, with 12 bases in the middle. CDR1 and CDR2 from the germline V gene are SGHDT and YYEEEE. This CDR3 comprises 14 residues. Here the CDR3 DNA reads TGTGCCAGCAGCTTATGCGGGGGCGGAGAGACCCAGTACTTC. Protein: CASSLCGGGETQYF.

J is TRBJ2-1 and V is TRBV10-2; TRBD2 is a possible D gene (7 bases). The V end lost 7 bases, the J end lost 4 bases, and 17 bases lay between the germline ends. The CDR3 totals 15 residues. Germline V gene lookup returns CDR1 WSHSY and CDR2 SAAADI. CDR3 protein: CASNPRGAFYNEQFF. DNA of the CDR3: TGCGCCAGCAATCCTCGGGGGGCCTTTTACAATGAGCAGTTCTTC.

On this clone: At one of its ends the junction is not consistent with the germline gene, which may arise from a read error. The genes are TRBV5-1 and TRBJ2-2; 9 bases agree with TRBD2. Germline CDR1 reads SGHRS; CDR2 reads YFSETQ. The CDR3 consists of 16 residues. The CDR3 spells CASSGTGLANPGELLF. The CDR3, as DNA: TGCGCCAGCAGCGGAACGGGACTAGCTAACCCCGGGGAGCTGCTTTTT. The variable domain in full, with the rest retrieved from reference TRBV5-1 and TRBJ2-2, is KAGVTQTPRYLIKTRGQQVTLSCSPISGHRSVSWYQQTPGQGLQFLFEYFSETQRNKGNFPGRFSGRQFSNSRSEMNVSTLELGDSALYLCASSGTGLANPGELLFGEGSRLTVL.

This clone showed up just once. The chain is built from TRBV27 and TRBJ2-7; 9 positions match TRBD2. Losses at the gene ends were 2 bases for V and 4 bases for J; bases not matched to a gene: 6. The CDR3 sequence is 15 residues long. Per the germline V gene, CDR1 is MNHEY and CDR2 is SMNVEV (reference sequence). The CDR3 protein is CASSLRAGGLYEQYF. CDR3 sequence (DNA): TGTGCCAGCAGTTTAAGGGCGGGGGGGCTGTACGAGCAGTACTTC.

CDR3 bases: TGTGCCAGCAGACTCGACAGGGAGAGCTCCTACGAGCAGTACTTC. It encodes CASRLDRESSYEQYF. The chain recombines TRBV28 with TRBJ2-7; 7 bases map to TRBD1. Germline CDR1 is MDHEN and CDR2 is SYDVKM. This CDR3 contains 15 residues. Unmatched junction bases numbered 8, after V lost 6 bases and J lost 0 bases.

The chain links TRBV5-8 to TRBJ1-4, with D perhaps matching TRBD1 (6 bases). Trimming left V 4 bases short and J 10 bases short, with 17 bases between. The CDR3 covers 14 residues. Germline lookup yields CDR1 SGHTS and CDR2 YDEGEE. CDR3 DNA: TGTGCCAGCAGCCGACAGGCCCAGCCTGGAAAACTGTTTTTT. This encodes CASSRQAQPGKLFF.

In DNA, the CDR3 is TGTGCCAGCAGTCTTCGGACAGGGGGCCTAGGAGGAAACACCATATATTTT. Protein product: CASSLRTGGLGGNTIYF. V usage is TRBV28 and J usage is TRBJ1-3, with 11 bases fitting TRBD1. V trimming: 5 bases; J trimming: 4 bases; junction bases outside the gene matches: 10. The V gene's germline CDR1 is MDHEN and CDR2 SYDVKM. The CDR3 is 17 amino acids.

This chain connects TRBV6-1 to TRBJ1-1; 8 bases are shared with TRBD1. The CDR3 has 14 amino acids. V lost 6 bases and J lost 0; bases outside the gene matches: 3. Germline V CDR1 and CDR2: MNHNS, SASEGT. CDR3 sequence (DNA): TGTGCCAGCAGCGAGGACAGGGTGAACACTGAAGCTTTCTTT. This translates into CASSEDRVNTEAFF.

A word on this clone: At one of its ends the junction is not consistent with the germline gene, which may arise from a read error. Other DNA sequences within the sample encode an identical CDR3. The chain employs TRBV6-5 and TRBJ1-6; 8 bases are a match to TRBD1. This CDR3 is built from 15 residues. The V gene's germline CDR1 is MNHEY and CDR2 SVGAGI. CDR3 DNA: TGTGCCAGCAGTACTCGGACAGGGACAAATTCCCCCCTCCACTTT. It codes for CASSTRTGTNSPLHF.

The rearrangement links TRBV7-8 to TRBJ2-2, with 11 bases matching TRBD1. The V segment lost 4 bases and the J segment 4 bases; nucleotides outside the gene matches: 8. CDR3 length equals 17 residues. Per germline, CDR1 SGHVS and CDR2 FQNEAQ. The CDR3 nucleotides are TGTGCCAGCAGCTGCAATCCGGGACAGGGGGGCACCGGGGAGCTGTTTTTT. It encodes CASSCNPGQGGTGELFF.

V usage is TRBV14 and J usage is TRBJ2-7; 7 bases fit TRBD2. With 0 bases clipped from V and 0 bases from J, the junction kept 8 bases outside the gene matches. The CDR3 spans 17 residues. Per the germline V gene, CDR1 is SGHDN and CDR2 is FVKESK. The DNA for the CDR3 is TGTGCCAGCAGCCAAGACCCCGGGACTAACAGCTCCTACGAGCAGTACTTC. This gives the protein CASSQDPGTNSSYEQYF.

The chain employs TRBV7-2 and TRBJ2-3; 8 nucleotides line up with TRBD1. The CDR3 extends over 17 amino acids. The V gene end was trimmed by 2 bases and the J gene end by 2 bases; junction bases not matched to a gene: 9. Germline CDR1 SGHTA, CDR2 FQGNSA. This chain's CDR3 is CASSLSRTGPYTDTQYF. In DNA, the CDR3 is TGTGCCAGCAGCTTATCACGGACAGGGCCCTACACAGATACGCAGTATTTT.

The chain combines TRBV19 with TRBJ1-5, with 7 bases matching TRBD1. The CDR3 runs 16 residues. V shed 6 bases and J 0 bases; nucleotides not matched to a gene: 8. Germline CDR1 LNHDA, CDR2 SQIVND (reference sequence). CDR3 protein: CASSDLQGSSNQPQHF. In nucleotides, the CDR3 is TGTGCCAGTAGCGACTTACAGGGGTCTAGCAATCAGCCCCAGCATTTT.